A single sample gave rise to the 32 T cell receptor beta chains below, sequenced in a study of TET2 disruption in CD19-targeted CAR T cells. Generated by immunoSEQ multiplex PCR, the TCRdb table keeps only in-frame clones and is missing some. This listing includes under 30,000 clones. Treatment denoted: autologous CTL019 cells: CD19 CAR with 4-1BB and CD3 zeta domains. These receptors' antigens are unknown. Source: CD8- CAR+ T cells sorted from cultured blood T cells, taken for CD19 CAR T cell therapy. This sample's subset: CD8-negative CAR-positive T cells from the infusion product. These receptors were collected from a man between 65 and 85 years old with chronic lymphocytic leukemia.

The CDR3 here is CASSVGQGSSGANVLFF. Partial CDR3 DNA: TGTGCCAGCAGCGTCGGACAGGGGAGCTCTGGGGCCAACGTA. V is TRBV9 and J is TRBJ1-4; 9 nucleotides match TRBD1. From the germline J gene comes the end of the CDR3, since the read stops 3 residues before it. The V gene's germline CDR1 is SGDLS and CDR2 YYNGEE. The CDR3 covers 17 residues.

Comment on this clone: The read ends 3 residues before the CDR3 terminus; that terminus is restored from the germline J gene. The chain uses TRBV20-1 and TRBJ1-5, with 11 bases fitting TRBD1. V shed 6 bases, J shed 3 bases, and the junction held 7 bases outside the gene matches. In germline, CDR1 is DFQATT, CDR2 SNEGSKA (reference sequence). This CDR3 has 15 residues. The CDR3 reads CSAVGTGGVNQPQHF. CDR3 bases read: TGCAGTGCCGTTGGGACAGGGGGTGTCAATCAGCCC.

As concerns this clone: At one boundary the junction diverges from the germline segment, which might be a read error. The read falls 3 residues short of the CDR3 end, and the missing part is taken from the germline J gene. This chain uses TRBV4-2 with TRBJ2-3; TRBD2 agrees at 12 bases. Germline lookup yields CDR1 LGHNA and CDR2 YNFKEQ. This CDR3 region has 18 residues. CDR3 region: CASRQGLAGSGYTDTQYF. The sequenced CDR3 bases are TGTGCCAGCAGACAAGGACTAGCGGGGTCAGGGTACACAGATACG.

With respect to this clone: The read falls 3 residues short of the CDR3 end, and the missing part is taken from the germline J gene. The chain recombines TRBV11-2 with TRBJ1-1; D may be TRBD1 (6 bases). V lost 5 bases and J 4 bases, leaving 17 bases between the germline ends. In germline, CDR1 is SGHAT, CDR2 FQNNGV. The CDR3 loop spans 15 amino acids. The CDR3 protein is CASSPFGQLATEAFF. The CDR3 DNA, read in part, is TGTGCCAGCAGCCCCTTCGGACAGCTGGCCACTGAA.

Regarding this clone: The missing CDR3 end, 3 residues past where the read stops, is filled in from the germline J gene. The rearrangement uses TRBV18 and TRBJ1-1; possibly TRBD1 for D (6 bases). This CDR3 is 16 amino acids long. Germline CDR1 reads KGHSH; CDR2 reads LQKENI. The sequenced CDR3 bases are TGTGCCAGCTCAGCCGGACTAGCGGGGGGCCTCGAGGTA. Translating it yields CASSAGLAGGLEV. The entire CDR3 protein reads CASSAGLAGGLEVAFF.

Regarding this clone: The read comes to an end 3 residues before the CDR3 does, leaving the germline J gene to fill in the end. This chain connects TRBV7-6 to TRBJ2-2; a weak D match, TRBD1 (6 bases). The CDR3 is 14 residues long. Germline-derived CDR1 and CDR2 are SGHVS and FNYEAQ. V dropped 8 bases and J dropped 0 bases, with 10 bases sitting between them. CDR3 residues: CASVTGSNTGELFF. The DNA read from the CDR3 is TGTGCCAGCGTGACAGGATCGAACACCGGGGAG.

In the case of this clone: The sequence runs out 3 residues before the end of the CDR3; the remainder is reconstructed from the germline J gene. The chain combines TRBV18 with TRBJ2-5, with D uncertain. The CDR3 sequence is 14 residues long. The germline gives CDR1 KGHSH, CDR2 LQKENI. The germline V and J ends were trimmed by 3 bases and 5 bases, with 13 bases remaining between them. Incomplete CDR3 DNA: TGTGCCAGCTCACCTTTGGGTCAAGCGGAGACC. Amino acids: CASSPLGQAET. In full, the CDR3 reads CASSPLGQAETQYF.

With regard to this clone: The read comes to an end 3 residues before the CDR3 does, leaving the germline J gene to fill in the end. The chain recombines TRBV6-2 or TRBV6-3 with TRBJ2-4; possible D gene TRBD1, 6 bases. CDR3 length: 15 residues. CDR1 and CDR2 (germline): MNHEY, SVGEGT. CDR3 sequence reads: CASSYEGGQQETQYF. The covered CDR3 bases are TGTGCCAGCAGTTACGAAGGGGGTCAACAAGAGACT.

In the case of this clone: The observed sequence ends 3 residues before the CDR3 terminus, with the missing tail filled in from the germline J gene. This sequence joins TRBV10-2 and TRBJ1-1; D is unresolved. Trimming took 2 bases from V and 6 from J, leaving 10 bases between them. Germline-derived CDR1 and CDR2 are WSHSY and SAAADI. The CDR3 contains 13 residues. CDR3 protein: CASSEVRVAEAFF. The CDR3 DNA, read in part, is TGCGCCAGCAGTGAGGTACGGGTCGCTGAA.

To note about this clone: The DNA ends 3 residues before the CDR3 does, and the rest of the CDR3 is filled in from the germline J gene. The gene calls are TRBV27 and TRBJ1-4; 8 bases line up with TRBD1. The germline CDR1 and CDR2 sequences are MNHEY and SMNVEV (reference sequence). Trimming at V came to 3 bases and at J to 4 bases, leaving 4 bases not matched to a gene. CDR3 length: 15 amino acids. CDR3 in amino acids: CASSLSTGVNEKLFF. CDR3 DNA, as far as it was read: TGTGCCAGCAGTTTGTCGACAGGGGTTAATGAAAAA.

Details on this clone: The read ends 3 residues before the CDR3 terminus; that terminus is restored from the germline J gene. The chain links TRBV7-8 to TRBJ1-1; D call uncertain. Germline V CDR1 and CDR2: SGHVS, FQNEAQ. This CDR3 comprises 14 residues. The V end was cut by 2 bases, the J end by 4 bases, with 11 bases between. The sequenced part of the CDR3 DNA is TGTGCCAGCAGCTTAAGCTTTGCGGGCACTGAA. Amino acid sequence: CASSLSFAGTE. The full CDR3 sequence reads CASSLSFAGTEAFF.

In the case of this clone: Coverage ceases 3 residues before the CDR3 finishes, and the germline J gene fills in the end. The chain links TRBV5-1 to TRBJ1-2; 7 bases are a match to TRBD1. CDR3 length equals 15 residues. Germline values: CDR1 SGHRS, CDR2 YFSETQ. The CDR3 here is CASSLGQGMGETYTF. CDR3 DNA (partial): TGCGCCAGCAGCTTGGGACAGGGCATGGGAGAGACC.

Remarks on this clone: Coverage ceases 3 residues before the CDR3 finishes, and the germline J gene fills in the end. The rearrangement uses TRBV29-1 and TRBJ1-2; no clear D gene. This CDR3 comprises 11 residues. Per the germline V gene, CDR1 is SQVTM and CDR2 is ANQGSEA. Incomplete CDR3 DNA: TGCAGCGTCGACACCCTGTACGAC. Translating it yields CSVDTLYD. The CDR3 as a whole reads CSVDTLYDYTF.

Comments on this clone: The sequenced fragment ends 3 residues before the CDR3 boundary, so the rest is inferred from the germline J gene. This rearrangement joins TRBV5-1 to TRBJ1-1, with 9 bases aligning to TRBD1. V trimming: 0 bases; J trimming: 4 bases; junction bases outside the gene matches: 10. The CDR3 length is 17 residues. Looked up from germline, CDR1 is SGHRS and CDR2 is YFSETQ. CDR3 bases read: TGCGCCAGCAGCTTGGCGGGGACAGGGAGCTCGAGCACTGAA. It is translated as CASSLAGTGSSSTE. The complete CDR3 sequence is CASSLAGTGSSSTEAFF.

The CDR3 bases that were read are TGTGCCAGCAGTTTACAGGGGGGATTGGAGACC. It codes for CASSLQGGLET. The entire CDR3 reads CASSLQGGLETQYF. The rearrangement uses TRBV28 and TRBJ2-5; a possible D gene is TRBD1 (7 bases). Coverage ceases 3 residues before the CDR3 finishes, and the germline J gene fills in the end. The CDR3 covers 14 residues. Germline CDR1 and CDR2: MDHEN and SYDVKM. Trimming pared 2 bases from V and 5 bases from J, leaving 12 bases between. The full variable domain, completed using reference TRBV28 and TRBJ2-5, is DVKVTQSSRYLVKRTGEKVFLECVQDMDHENMFWYRQDPGLGLRLIYFSYDVKMKEKGDIPEGYSVSREKKERFSLILESASTNQTSMYLCASSLQGGLETQYFGPGTRLLVL.

As for this clone: The missing CDR3 end, 3 residues past where the read stops, is filled in from the germline J gene. The chain combines TRBV19 with TRBJ1-2; tentatively, D is TRBD1 (5 bases). Germline values: CDR1 LNHDA, CDR2 SQIVND (reference sequence). The length of the CDR3 is 15 residues. The CDR3 bases that were read are TGTGCCAGTAAAGGTGTGACGGAGGGGCGCAATGAC. It codes for CASKGVTEGRND. The full CDR3 reads CASKGVTEGRNDYTF. Drawing the rest from reference TRBV19 and TRBJ1-2, the complete variable domain is DGGITQSPKYLFRKEGQNVTLSCEQNLNHDAMYWYRQDPGQGLRLIYYSQIVNDFQKGDIAEGYSVSREKKESFPLTVTSAQKNPTAFYLCASKGVTEGRNDYTFGSGTRLTVV.

Details on this clone: The missing CDR3 end, 3 residues past where the read stops, is filled in from the germline J gene. The chain uses TRBV2 and TRBJ2-4; 7 nucleotides agree with TRBD2. CDR1 and CDR2 from the germline V gene are SNHLY and FYNNEI. The CDR3 consists of 13 residues. The covered CDR3 bases are TGTGCCTCCCTGGGAGGGGTCGGAGAGACT. It specifies CASLGGVGET. The whole CDR3 protein is CASLGGVGETQYF.

For this clone: The read falls 3 residues short of the CDR3 end, and the missing part is taken from the germline J gene. The rearrangement uses TRBV5-1 and TRBJ2-7; D call uncertain. The CDR3 extends over 15 amino acids. The germline V gene encodes CDR1 SGHRS and CDR2 YFSETQ. The V gene lost 1 base and the J gene lost 3 bases, with 14 bases spanning the gap. The sequenced CDR3 bases are TGCGCCAGCAGCTTGTCCTACGGGTCCAGCTACGAG. It yields the protein CASSLSYGSSYE. The whole CDR3 region reads CASSLSYGSSYEQYF.

The CDR3 DNA, read in part, is TGTGCCAGCAGCTCTCCGGAAGGGTCG. Protein sequence: CASSSPEGS. The whole CDR3 sequence reads CASSSPEGSAFF. This chain joins TRBV5-4 and TRBJ1-1; no clear D gene. The CDR3 end is not reached by the read, which stops 3 residues before it; the germline J gene fills it in. CDR1 is SGHNT, CDR2 YYREEE, per germline (reference sequence). The CDR3 spans 12 residues.

About this clone: The sequence runs out 3 residues before the end of the CDR3; the remainder is reconstructed from the germline J gene. J is TRBJ2-2 and V is TRBV7-8; TRBD1 might be the D (5 bases). The CDR3 has 16 amino acids. Trimming removed 6 bases at V and 5 bases at J, with 19 bases between. Germline CDR1 is SGHVS and CDR2 is FQNEAQ. The CDR3 is CASSKVRGAETGELFF. The CDR3 DNA, read in part, is TGTGCCAGCAGTAAGGTTAGGGGCGCTGAGACCGGGGAG.

Of note for this clone: The read ends 3 residues before the CDR3 terminus; that terminus is restored from the germline J gene. The chain carries TRBV7-7 and TRBJ2-4; 9 bases are shared with TRBD1. The germline gives CDR1 SSHAT, CDR2 FNYEAQ (reference sequence). The CDR3 loop spans 15 amino acids. The DNA read from the CDR3 is TGTGCCAGCAGCTTACCGAGGGACAGGGCAGAGACT. Protein sequence: CASSLPRDRAET. The full CDR3 protein is CASSLPRDRAETQYF.

Concerning this clone itself: The CDR3 goes on 3 residues after the read ends, and that part is filled in from the germline J gene. J is TRBJ2-1 and V is TRBV6-2 or TRBV6-3; 9 bases fit TRBD2. The CDR3 has 15 residues. V trimming: 2 bases; J trimming: 7 bases; junction bases outside the gene matches: 6. Germline CDR1 MNHEY, CDR2 SVGEGT. The CDR3 region is CASSYGGGAWNEQFF. The sequenced part of the CDR3 DNA is TGTGCCAGCAGTTACGGCGGGGGGGCTTGGAATGAG.

As regards this clone: The CDR3 end falls 3 residues outside the read, so it is completed with the germline J gene. The chain uses TRBV12-3 or TRBV12-4 and TRBJ2-7; 10 bases are shared with TRBD2. The CDR3 covers 16 residues. V lost 4 bases, J lost 6 bases, and 12 bases stayed unmatched. CDR3 DNA, as far as it was read: TGTGCCAGCAGTTCTAGCAGGTTAGCGGGGGGCGGCGAG. Its translation is CASSSSRLAGGGE. The full-length CDR3 reads as CASSSSRLAGGGEQYF.

As to this clone: The read halts 3 residues ahead of the CDR3 end, with the missing end drawn from the germline J gene. V usage is TRBV19 and J usage is TRBJ1-2; maybe TRBD1 (5 bases). The CDR3 length is 15 residues. Germline V gives CDR1 LNHDA, CDR2 SQIVND (reference sequence). The CDR3 here is CASSIDSGGYNDYTF. The CDR3 bases that were read are TGTGCCAGTAGTATAGATAGCGGGGGATACAATGAC.

Concerning this clone itself: The sequenced fragment ends 3 residues before the CDR3 boundary, so the rest is inferred from the germline J gene. The sample holds other DNA sequences that translate to the same CDR3. V is TRBV7-6 and J is TRBJ1-2; TRBD1 is a possible D gene (5 bases). There are 13 residues in the CDR3. Germline CDR1 SGHVS, CDR2 FNYEAQ. CDR3 bases read: TGTGCCAGCAGCTTAAAAGGGGCAGATACA. Its protein is CASSLKGADT. From start to end, the CDR3 is CASSLKGADTYTF.

On this clone itself: The observed sequence ends 3 residues before the CDR3 terminus, with the missing tail filled in from the germline J gene. V gene TRBV19 combines with J gene TRBJ2-3, with 7 bases aligning to TRBD1. Germline-derived CDR1 and CDR2 are LNHDA and SQIVND (reference sequence). The CDR3 loop spans 14 amino acids. CDR3 bases read: TGTGCCAGCGCTACCGGGACAGAGCGAGAGACG. Its translation is CASATGTERET. The full-length CDR3 reads as CASATGTERETQYF. Using reference TRBV19 and TRBJ2-3 for the parts outside the CDR3, the full variable domain is DGGITQSPKYLFRKEGQNVTLSCEQNLNHDAMYWYRQDPGQGLRLIYYSQIVNDFQKGDIAEGYSVSREKKESFPLTVTSAQKNPTAFYLCASATGTERETQYFGPGTRLTVL.

In the case of this clone: The CDR3 end is not reached by the read, which stops 3 residues before it; the germline J gene fills it in. The genes are TRBV30 and TRBJ2-2, with a tentative D call TRBD2 (6 bases). Germline V gives CDR1 GTSNPN, CDR2 SVGIG (reference sequence). The CDR3 loop spans 15 amino acids. Trimming removed 3 bases at V and 4 bases at J, with 15 bases between. Partial CDR3 DNA: TGTGCCTGGAGCGGGGGTTTTACGACCACCGGGGAG. Translation: CAWSGGFTTTGE. The entire CDR3 protein is CAWSGGFTTTGELFF.

With regard to this clone: The DNA ends 3 residues before the CDR3 does, and the rest of the CDR3 is filled in from the germline J gene. This rearrangement joins TRBV7-6 to TRBJ2-3, with 7 bases fitting TRBD1. The germline V gene encodes CDR1 SGHVS and CDR2 FNYEAQ. CDR3 length: 15 residues. V lost 6 bases, J lost 3 bases, and 9 bases stayed unmatched. CDR3 residues: CASRADRLRTDTQYF. CDR3 DNA, as far as it was read: TGTGCCAGCAGAGCGGACAGGTTACGGACAGATACG.

As to this clone: The observed sequence ends 3 residues before the CDR3 terminus, with the missing tail filled in from the germline J gene. The chain employs TRBV7-8 and TRBJ2-2; 13 bases are a match to TRBD2. V lost 5 bases, J lost 4 bases, and 10 bases stayed unmatched. The CDR3 runs 18 residues. CDR1 is SGHVS and CDR2 is FQNEAQ in the germline V gene. CDR3: CASSPTDGLAGATGELFF. Partial CDR3 DNA: TGTGCCAGCAGCCCCACCGACGGACTAGCGGGGGCCACCGGGGAG.

Comments on this clone: Read data end 3 residues before the CDR3 end; the end is taken from the germline J gene. The J gene is TRBJ1-4, the V gene TRBV5-1; 9 bases agree with TRBD1. Per germline, CDR1 SGHRS and CDR2 YFSETQ. The CDR3 totals 16 residues. The J segment lost 7 bases and the V segment lost 0 bases, leaving 7 bases of the junction unmatched. The CDR3 loop is CASSLVSGQGGEKLFF. CDR3 bases read: TGCGCCAGCAGCTTGGTGTCGGGACAGGGAGGTGAAAAA.

On this clone itself: The CDR3 end lies 3 residues beyond the end of the read and is filled in from the germline J gene. The rearrangement links TRBV20-1 to TRBJ1-2, with D tentatively TRBD1 (6 bases). With 0 bases removed from V and 7 bases from J, the gap between germline ends came to 12 bases. CDR3 size: 13 residues. The germline gives CDR1 DFQATT, CDR2 SNEGSKA (reference sequence). Partial CDR3 DNA: TGCAGTGCTAGAGATACAGGGAAGTTTGGC. It yields the protein CSARDTGKFG. From start to end, the CDR3 is CSARDTGKFGYTF.

Note on this clone: The CDR3 end falls 3 residues outside the read, so it is completed with the germline J gene. The rearrangement links TRBV10-1 to TRBJ2-7, with D maybe TRBD2 (7 bases). This CDR3 is 16 amino acids long. CDR1 is WNHNN, CDR2 SYGVQD, per germline (reference sequence). Trimming took off 2 bases at V and 0 bases at J, with 14 bases between the two ends. The CDR3 is CASSEGGGRSSYEQYF. The sequenced CDR3 bases are TGCGCCAGCAGTGAGGGCGGGGGCCGGAGCTCCTACGAG.